This T cell receptor (beta chain) was recovered during a study of T cells after yellow fever vaccination. The CDR3 has 14 amino acids. After removal of 6 bases from V and 5 bases from J, the junction contained 5 bases not matched to a gene. The sample holds many counts of this clonotype. The antigen remains undetermined. Study-wide findings and caveats: Primary-vaccination clones mostly resurfaced post-booster (less than 98% CD4, roughly 90% CD8). Clonotypes shared by both compartments, CD4 and CD8, made up a small share.

Production of TCR cDNA was by 5'RACE template switching, which also added a universal primer site and UMIs. TCRdb reanalysed the 5' RACE reads using MiXCR and keeps one entry per CDR3 protein. Counted here are about 210,000 distinct CDR3 sequences, approximately 3% occurring once; the ten biggest clones make up about 3%. This specimen consisted of CD4+ T cells sorted from PBMCs, obtained 10 days after the yellow fever booster vaccination. The rearrangement uses TRBV12-3 or TRBV12-4 and TRBJ1-5, with 9 bases fitting TRBD1. The TCR comes from a man aged 18 to 29 who received the YFV17D yellow fever vaccine. CDR3 nucleotides: TGTGCCAGCAGCCACGGACAGGGGTATCAGCCCCAGCATTTT. It encodes CASSHGQGYQPQHF.